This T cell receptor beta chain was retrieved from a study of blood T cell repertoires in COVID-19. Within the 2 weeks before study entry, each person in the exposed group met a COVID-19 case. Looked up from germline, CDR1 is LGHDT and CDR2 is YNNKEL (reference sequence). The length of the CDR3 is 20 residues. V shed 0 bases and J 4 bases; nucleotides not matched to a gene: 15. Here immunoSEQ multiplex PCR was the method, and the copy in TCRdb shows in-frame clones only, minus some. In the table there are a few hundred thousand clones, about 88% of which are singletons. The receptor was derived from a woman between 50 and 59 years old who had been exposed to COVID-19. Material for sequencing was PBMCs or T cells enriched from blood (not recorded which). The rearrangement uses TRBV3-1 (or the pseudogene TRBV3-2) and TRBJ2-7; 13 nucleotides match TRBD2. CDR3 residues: CASSQEAPYGLAGASYEQYF. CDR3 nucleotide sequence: TGTGCCAGCAGCCAAGAGGCCCCCTACGGACTAGCGGGGGCCTCATACGAGCAGTACTTC.